This is a list of T cell receptor beta chains from one sample in a study of T cell responses to AZD1222 COVID-19 vaccine. Clones were sequenced by immunoSEQ multiplex PCR, and TCRdb holds only the in-frame ones, with some missing. The data contain tens of thousands of clones, 90% of them seen just once; the ten biggest clones take up 4.2%. Sample: peripheral blood, taken on day 0 of AZD1222 vaccination. The receptors stem from an adult in good health. The conserved cysteine and the conserved F or W are not part of the CDR3 here.

TRBJ1-5 | TRBV5-8 | 15 | ASSPQTGDYSNQPQH
TRBJ2-2 | TRBV6-4 | 12 | ASRQGPRAGELF
TRBJ1-1 | TRBV11-1 | 13 | ASSLGGQGFTEAF
TRBJ1-1 | TRBV5-4 | 13 | ASSGQVQGEGRAF
TRBJ2-7 | TRBV24-1 | 11 | ATSSGTGHEQY
TRBJ2-1 | TRBV5-1 | 18 | ASSGRRGPGLAGDHNEQF
TRBJ1-2 | TRBV10-3 | 11 | ASTDSGFGGYT
TRBJ1-1 | TRBV11-2 | 14 | ASSLEFGRMNTEAF
TRBJ2-2 | TRBV5-5 | 12 | ASSLQGATGELF
TRBJ1-4 | TRBV19 | 12 | ASSPPGEEEKLF
TRBJ1-4 | TRBV18 | 12 | ASSVGATNEKLF
TRBJ2-3 | TRBV24-1 | 13 | ATRGTGLGTDTQY
TRBJ2-1 | TRBV6-5 | 12 | ASTLAGGLDEQF
TRBJ1-2 | TRBV7-8 | 14 | ASSINTGGSNYGYT
TRBJ2-7 | TRBV5-1 | 13 | ASRQGAGVSYEQY
TRBJ2-1 | TRBV7-6 | 12 | ASRLNSAHNEQF
TRBJ1-1 | TRBV5-5 | 14 | ASSLETGTSNTEAF
TRBJ1-2 | TRBV3-1/TRBV3-2 | 12 | ASSPDRGPDGYT
TRBJ1-3 | TRBV11-2 | 14 | ASSLDRMGTGNTIY
TRBJ1-5 | TRBV12-3/TRBV12-4 | 9 | ASSLSQPQH
TRBJ2-1 | TRBV9 | 12 | ASSVGPSQNEQF
TRBJ1-6 | TRBV2 | 12 | ASTRQTDNSPLH
TRBJ1-3 | TRBV18 | 14 | ASSPPAGLAGNTIY
TRBJ2-1 | TRBV6-5 | 13 | ASYNGLTLNGEQF
TRBJ1-2 | TRBV9 | 13 | ASSVSRNPSPGYT
TRBJ1-2 | TRBV18 | 13 | ASSPIFQPNYGYT
TRBJ1-3 | TRBV5-6 | 14 | ASSLDRGTAGNTIY
TRBJ2-3 | TRBV5-4 | 16 | ASSLAFAGTGSTDTQY
TRBJ2-1 | TRBV12-3/TRBV12-4 | 11 | ASDDSSYNEQF